Below, 27 T cell receptor beta chains from the same sample are listed, as sequenced in a study of shared clonotypes between healthy human individuals. Measured with immunoSEQ multiplex PCR; TCRdb has only the in-frame clones, and not every one. Of more than 900,000 clones in the sample, around 82% were seen once. The sequenced sample consisted of memory CD4+ T cells from PBMCs. Subset here: CD45RA-negative fraction. The receptors were gathered from a man between 18 and 29 years old in good health. Some clones in this sample may be carry-over from other donors' samples.

The rearrangement uses TRBV19 and TRBJ2-5, with 8 bases matching TRBD1. The CDR3 contains 15 residues. Trimming at V came to 4 bases and at J to 1 base, leaving 5 bases not matched to a gene. Germline V gives CDR1 LNHDA, CDR2 SQIVND (reference sequence). CDR3 sequence reads: CASSRLGTGQETQYF. CDR3 nucleotide sequence: TGTGCCAGTAGTAGACTGGGGACAGGCCAAGAGACCCAGTACTTC.

The J gene is TRBJ1-3, the V gene TRBV18; D gene ambiguous. The V gene lost 8 bases and the J gene lost 0 bases, with 14 bases spanning the gap. Germline V gives CDR1 KGHSH, CDR2 LQKENI. The length of the CDR3 is 15 residues. Here the CDR3 DNA reads TGTGCCAGCACGCCGTCCATGGACTCTGGAAACACCATATATTTT. The encoded protein is CASTPSMDSGNTIYF.

This chain links TRBV30 with TRBJ2-2; D unclear. CDR1 and CDR2 (germline): GTSNPN, SVGIG (reference sequence). CDR3 size: 13 residues. V gave up 1 base and J gave up 2 bases, with 5 bases separating them. The CDR3 nucleotides read TGTGCCTGGAGTGGTCTAAACACCGGGGAGCTGTTTTTT. Protein: CAWSGLNTGELFF.

This clone was counted ten times or more. The same CDR3 arises from other DNA sequences in this sample as well. The chain couples TRBV5-5 to TRBJ2-2; TRBD1 is a possible D gene (6 bases). The CDR3 covers 15 residues. Looked up from germline, CDR1 is SGHKS and CDR2 is YYEKEE (reference sequence). Trimming took off 2 bases at V and 0 bases at J, with 8 bases between the two ends. This CDR3 reads CASSLTGTNTGELFF. The CDR3 bases are TGTGCCAGCAGCTTAACAGGGACGAACACCGGGGAGCTGTTTTTT.

The chain employs TRBV29-1 and TRBJ1-2, with D unclear. V lost 7 bases and J lost 0, with 12 bases in between. This CDR3 has 13 amino acids. Germline CDR1 is SQVTM and CDR2 is ANQGSEA. CDR3 amino acids: CSASTITNYGYTF. In nucleotides, the CDR3 is TGCAGCGCCTCAACTATCACTAACTATGGCTACACCTTC.

The count of this clone is one. The gene calls are TRBV6-5 and TRBJ2-2; 7 positions match TRBD2. Germline-derived CDR1 and CDR2 are MNHEY and SVGAGI. The junction had 5 bases not matched to a gene; V was cut back by 1 base and J by 6 bases. The CDR3 is made up of 15 amino acids. The CDR3 nucleotides read TGTGCCAGCAGTTACTTGGCGGGAGTCGCCGGGGAGCTGTTTTTT. Its translation is CASSYLAGVAGELFF.

This clone was seen a single time. CDR3 sequence (DNA): TGTGCCAGCGGTAACAGGGGCCGGGAGACCCAGTACTTC. The encoded protein is CASGNRGRETQYF. The rearrangement uses TRBV28 and TRBJ2-5; 7 nucleotides agree with TRBD1. The CDR3 runs 13 residues. Germline CDR1 MDHEN, CDR2 SYDVKM. With 8 bases clipped from V and 5 bases from J, the junction kept 8 bases outside the gene matches. Drawing the rest from reference TRBV28 and TRBJ2-5, the complete variable domain is DVKVTQSSRYLVKRTGEKVFLECVQDMDHENMFWYRQDPGLGLRLIYFSYDVKMKEKGDIPEGYSVSREKKERFSLILESASTNQTSMYLCASGNRGRETQYFGPGTRLLVL.

This sequence joins TRBV6-5 and TRBJ2-7, with 7 nucleotides matching TRBD1. J was trimmed by 6 bases and V by 5 bases; bases with no gene match: 10. From germline, CDR1 is MNHEY and CDR2 SVGAGI. The CDR3 has 14 residues. CDR3 in amino acids: CASSPGQRRAEQYF. In DNA form, the CDR3 reads TGTGCCAGCAGTCCGGGACAGCGTCGGGCCGAGCAGTACTTC.

This chain joins TRBV7-8 and TRBJ2-1; D unresolved. The CDR3 is made up of 16 amino acids. Germline values: CDR1 SGHVS, CDR2 FQNEAQ. V lost 7 bases and J lost 6, with 22 bases in between. The CDR3 nucleotides are TGTGCCAGCAACCCCCGGGCGGTGGTGGCAGGCAATGAGCAGTTCTTC. It codes for CASNPRAVVAGNEQFF. Drawing the rest from reference TRBV7-8 and TRBJ2-1, the complete variable domain is GAGVSQSPRYKVAKRGQDVALRCDPISGHVSLFWYQQALGQGPEFLTYFQNEAQLDKSGLPSDRFFAERPEGSVSTLKIQRTQQEDSAVYLCASNPRAVVAGNEQFFGPGTRLTVL.

As for this clone: Other nucleotide sequences in the sample specify the same CDR3. V gene TRBV9 combines with J gene TRBJ1-2; weak D call: TRBD1 (6 bases). The CDR3 is 14 amino acids. Trimming left V 8 bases short and J 4 bases short, with 18 bases between. CDR1 is SGDLS, CDR2 YYNGEE, per germline. CDR3 nucleotides: TGTGCCAGTAGCACGGGGGACACCCCCTATGGCTACACCTTC. It codes for CASSTGDTPYGYTF.

The sample holds one count of this clone. The DNA for the CDR3 is TGTGCCAGCAGTTCTTGGCAGGTTAGCACAGATACGCAGTATTTT. It encodes CASSSWQVSTDTQYF. This chain joins TRBV27 and TRBJ2-3, with unresolved D. CDR1 is MNHEY and CDR2 is SMNVEV in the germline V gene (reference sequence). The germline V and J ends were trimmed by 4 bases and 0 bases, with 11 bases remaining between them. The CDR3 runs 15 residues.

The chain employs TRBV28 and TRBJ1-1, with D unresolved. The V gene's germline CDR1 is MDHEN and CDR2 SYDVKM. The CDR3 is made up of 11 amino acids. V lost 4 bases to trimming and J lost 6 bases, with 6 bases between them. Here the CDR3 DNA reads TGTGCCAGCAGTTCGGCTCCTGAAGCTTTCTTT. It specifies CASSSAPEAFF.

The chain carries TRBV7-2 and TRBJ2-2, with TRBD2 as a possible D gene (6 bases). The CDR3 extends over 17 amino acids. The germline V gene has CDR1 SGHTA and CDR2 FQGNSA. Trimming shortened V by 2 bases and J by 4 bases, and 17 bases separated the two germline ends. DNA of the CDR3: TGTGCCAGCAGCTTACCAGGGAGGACACATTTCACCGGGGAGCTGTTTTTT. It translates to CASSLPGRTHFTGELFF.

This sequence joins TRBV6-1 and TRBJ1-2; D may be TRBD1 (5 bases). Trimming pared 2 bases from V and 13 bases from J, leaving 20 bases between. The CDR3 is 14 amino acids. Germline V lookup: CDR1 MNHNS, CDR2 SASEGT. The CDR3 is CASSESLQAGRITF. In DNA, the CDR3 is TGTGCCAGCAGTGAAAGTTTACAGGCGGGTCGTATCACCTTC.

The chain couples TRBV5-6 to TRBJ2-3; 7 bases line up with TRBD1. V was pared by 1 base and J by 10 bases, with 6 bases of the junction left unmatched. Germline V gene lookup returns CDR1 SGHDT and CDR2 YYEEEE. This CDR3 comprises 13 residues. DNA for the CDR3: TGTGCCAGCAGCTTGAGTACCGGGACAGCGCAGTATTTT. It yields the protein CASSLSTGTAQYF.

The chain combines TRBV11-1 with TRBJ2-7; D may correspond to TRBD1 or TRBD2 (5 bases each). V lost 1 base, J lost 6 bases, and 16 bases lay in between. The CDR3 is made up of 15 amino acids. Germline lookup yields CDR1 SGHAT and CDR2 FQDESV (reference sequence). Written as DNA, the CDR3 is TGTGCCAGCAGCTTAGGCTACCGGGACGCGAGCGAGCAGTACTTC. It encodes CASSLGYRDASEQYF.

Ten or more counts support this clone. J is TRBJ2-3 and V is TRBV9, with a weak D call TRBD1 (6 bases). The CDR3 totals 17 residues. Trimming shortened V by 0 bases and J by 2 bases, and 16 bases separated the two germline ends. The V gene's germline CDR1 is SGDLS and CDR2 YYNGEE. CDR3 nucleotides: TGTGCCAGCAGCGTAGGGAAAAACAGGGCCCCCACAGATACGCAGTATTTT. As protein: CASSVGKNRAPTDTQYF.

This chain uses TRBV4-1 with TRBJ2-1; D unresolved. In germline, CDR1 is MGHRA, CDR2 YSYEKL. V gave up 0 bases and J gave up 3 bases, with 6 bases separating them. CDR3 size: 14 residues. CDR3 in amino acids: CASSQDRVYNEQFF. CDR3 bases: TGCGCCAGCAGCCAAGATCGAGTCTACAATGAGCAGTTCTTC.

The chain joins TRBV19 to TRBJ2-6, with TRBD2 identical over 7 bases. The length of the CDR3 is 18 residues. Trimming at V came to 0 bases and at J to 2 bases, leaving 7 bases not matched to a gene. Germline CDR1 reads LNHDA; CDR2 reads SQIVND (reference sequence). The CDR3 loop reads CASSIDLWGRAGANVLTF. CDR3 sequence (DNA): TGTGCCAGTAGTATAGATCTATGGGGGAGGGCTGGGGCCAACGTCCTGACTTTC.

V and J are TRBV4-2 and TRBJ1-5; D gene uncertain. The germline V gene has CDR1 LGHNA and CDR2 YNFKEQ. V dropped 1 base and J dropped 7 bases, with 11 bases sitting between them. The CDR3 runs 14 residues. The CDR3 sequence: CASSQGRTEQPQHF. Here the CDR3 DNA reads TGTGCCAGCAGCCAAGGGAGGACGGAGCAGCCCCAGCATTTT.

This clone has just a few counts. The chain links TRBV10-3 to TRBJ1-2, with TRBD1 identical over 7 bases. This CDR3 is built from 15 residues. V trimming: 6 bases; J trimming: 8 bases; junction bases outside the gene matches: 15. CDR1 and CDR2 (germline): ENHRY, SYGVKD. CDR3 amino acids: CAIRSGTATLEGYTF. The DNA of the CDR3 is TGTGCCATCAGATCCGGGACAGCCACGTTGGAGGGCTACACCTTC.

A few counts support this clone. J is TRBJ2-3 and V is TRBV4-2; a possible D gene is TRBD2 (5 bases). V lost 0 bases and J 0 bases, leaving 13 bases between the germline ends. Germline assignment: CDR1 LGHNA and CDR2 YNFKEQ. This CDR3 is built from 17 residues. Written as DNA, the CDR3 is TGTGCCAGCAGCCAAGAACCGAGCGGATCTAGCACAGATACGCAGTATTTT. Translation: CASSQEPSGSSTDTQYF.

This chain links TRBV28 with TRBJ1-5; TRBD1 aligns across 7 bases. The CDR3 has 14 residues. Germline values: CDR1 MDHEN, CDR2 SYDVKM. V gave up 6 bases and J gave up 7 bases; unmatched junction bases: 9. CDR3 in amino acids: CASSPGQADQPQHF. The CDR3 DNA reads as TGTGCCAGCAGCCCCGGACAGGCGGACCAGCCCCAGCATTTT. Complete variable domain (other parts from reference TRBV28 and TRBJ1-5): DVKVTQSSRYLVKRTGEKVFLECVQDMDHENMFWYRQDPGLGLRLIYFSYDVKMKEKGDIPEGYSVSREKKERFSLILESASTNQTSMYLCASSPGQADQPQHFGDGTRLSIL.

A word on this clone: Distinct nucleotide sequences in the sample also encode this CDR3. The chain recombines TRBV5-1 with TRBJ1-3; maybe TRBD1 (6 bases). Germline CDR1 and CDR2: SGHRS and YFSETQ. V lost 4 bases and J 2 bases, leaving 16 bases between the germline ends. This CDR3 comprises 16 residues. This CDR3 is CASSLIGQGTGNTIYF. CDR3 DNA sequence: TGCGCCAGCAGCCTAATCGGGCAGGGGACTGGAAACACCATATATTTT. The complete variable domain, with remaining parts taken from reference TRBV5-1 and TRBJ1-3, reads KAGVTQTPRYLIKTRGQQVTLSCSPISGHRSVSWYQQTPGQGLQFLFEYFSETQRNKGNFPGRFSGRQFSNSRSEMNVSTLELGDSALYLCASSLIGQGTGNTIYFGEGSWLTVV.

The gene calls are TRBV11-1 and TRBJ2-1; possible D gene TRBD1, 5 bases. The CDR3 covers 14 residues. Germline V lookup: CDR1 SGHAT, CDR2 FQDESV (reference sequence). Trimming cost V 7 bases and J 9 bases, with 19 bases left between them. The CDR3 is CASTLGWGMGEQFF. The CDR3 DNA is TGTGCCAGCACTTTAGGGTGGGGCATGGGTGAGCAGTTCTTC.

V gene TRBV9 combines with J gene TRBJ2-5; TRBD1 might be the D (6 bases). The germline gives CDR1 SGDLS, CDR2 YYNGEE. The CDR3 runs to 16 residues. With 0 bases removed from V and 0 bases from J, the gap between germline ends came to 12 bases. The CDR3 protein is CASSVGGTLYQETQYF. CDR3 in DNA: TGTGCCAGCAGCGTAGGTGGGACACTCTACCAAGAGACCCAGTACTTC.

J is TRBJ2-7 and V is TRBV10-3; D call uncertain. This CDR3 contains 13 residues. V lost 2 bases and J lost 9, with 14 bases in between. Germline V CDR1 and CDR2: ENHRY, SYGVKD. CDR3 residues: CAISEKAPGGQYF. The CDR3 DNA sequence: TGTGCCATCAGTGAGAAAGCCCCGGGTGGGCAGTACTTC.